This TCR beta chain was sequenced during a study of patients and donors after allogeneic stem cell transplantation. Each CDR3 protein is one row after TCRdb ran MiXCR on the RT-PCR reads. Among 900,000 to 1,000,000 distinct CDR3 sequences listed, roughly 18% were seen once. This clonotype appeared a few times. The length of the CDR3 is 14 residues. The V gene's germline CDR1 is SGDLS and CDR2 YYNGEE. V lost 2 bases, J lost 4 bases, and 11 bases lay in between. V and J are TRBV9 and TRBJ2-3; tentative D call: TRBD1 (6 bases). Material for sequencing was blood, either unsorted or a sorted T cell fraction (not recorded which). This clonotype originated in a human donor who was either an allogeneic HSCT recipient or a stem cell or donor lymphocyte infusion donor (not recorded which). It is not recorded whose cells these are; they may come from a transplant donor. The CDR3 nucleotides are TGTGCCAGCAGCGTCCAAGGGGGTGCAGATACGCAGTATTTT. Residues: CASSVQGGADTQYF.